The 27 T cell receptor beta chains reported below all come from one sample, sequenced in a study of Tregs in tolerant kidney transplant recipients. Mixed chimerism was transient after nonmyeloablative marrow transplants from related graft donors. Measured with immunoSEQ multiplex PCR; TCRdb has only the in-frame clones, and not every one. This sample's table has 5,300 or so clones. Sequenced here: CD4+ T cells from blood (PBMCs), sampled approximately 14 months after the transplant. These receptors were taken from a human patient who received a combined kidney and bone marrow transplant. The T cells may come from the graft donor.

This clone ranks as medium-sized in terms of frequency. The CDR3 is cut off 3 residues early in the read; its end comes from the germline J gene. The rearrangement joins TRBV7-2 to TRBJ2-1; D might be TRBD2 (6 bases). CDR1 is SGHTA and CDR2 is FQGNSA in the germline V gene. The CDR3 is 12 amino acids. The sequenced CDR3 bases are TGTGCTTGTGGACTAAAACACAATGAG. Residues: CACGLKHNE. The full CDR3 reads CACGLKHNEQFF.

Notes on this clone: The read gets to within 3 residues of the CDR3 end, and the germline J gene fills in the rest. The chain couples TRBV19 to TRBJ1-3, with D possibly being TRBD1 (6 bases). The length of the CDR3 is 16 residues. Trimming cost V 6 bases and J 1 base, with 16 bases left between them. The germline V gene encodes CDR1 LNHDA and CDR2 SQIVND (reference sequence). Partial CDR3 DNA: TGTGCCAGTAGCGCCCTCCGGGGGGCGTCTGGAAACACC. This translates into CASSALRGASGNT. The whole CDR3 protein is CASSALRGASGNTIYF.

As concerns this clone: The read is 3 residues too short to cover the CDR3 end, so that end is filled in from the germline J gene. This chain joins TRBV18 and TRBJ2-2; TRBD1 is a possible D gene (6 bases). Trimming took off 3 bases at V and 4 bases at J, with 15 bases between the two ends. Per germline, CDR1 KGHSH and CDR2 LQKENI. The CDR3 spans 16 residues. The DNA read from the CDR3 is TGTGCCAGCTCACCGAACAGGGTATTTGGCACCGGGGAG. This gives the protein CASSPNRVFGTGE. The whole CDR3 protein is CASSPNRVFGTGELFF.

With respect to this clone: The missing CDR3 end, 3 residues past where the read stops, is filled in from the germline J gene. V gene TRBV5-1 combines with J gene TRBJ2-7; 12 bases map to TRBD1. Losses at the gene ends were 5 bases for V and 5 bases for J; bases not matched to a gene: 8. The CDR3 sequence is 15 residues long. CDR1 and CDR2 from the germline V gene are SGHRS and YFSETQ. Partial CDR3 DNA: TGCGCCAGCAGGCCTGGGACAGGGGGCCCCAACGAG. It translates to CASRPGTGGPNE. The entire CDR3 protein is CASRPGTGGPNEQYF.

Note on this clone: The sequenced fragment ends 3 residues before the CDR3 boundary, so the rest is inferred from the germline J gene. The rearrangement links TRBV11-2 to TRBJ1-1, with D uncertain. Germline CDR1 SGHAT, CDR2 FQNNGV. V was shortened by 5 bases and J by 1 base, with 14 bases between the two germline ends. The CDR3 length is 15 residues. CDR3 bases read: TGTGCCAGCAGCCGACTCGGACTGGGGAACACTGAA. Protein sequence: CASSRLGLGNTE. In full, the CDR3 is CASSRLGLGNTEAFF.

CDR3 in amino acids: CSAETRSYGYTF. Incomplete CDR3 DNA: TGCAGCGCCGAAACTCGATCTTATGGC. The rearrangement joins TRBV29-1 to TRBJ1-2; D not certain. The sequence runs out 3 residues before the end of the CDR3; the remainder is reconstructed from the germline J gene. The CDR3 loop spans 12 amino acids. CDR1 SQVTM and CDR2 ANQGSEA come from the germline V gene. V was cut by 7 bases and J by 5 bases, with 14 bases left in between. Looking up the rest from reference TRBV29-1 and TRBJ1-2 gives the full variable domain: SAVISQKPSRDICQRGTSLTIQCQVDSQVTMMFWYRQQPGQSLTLIATANQGSEATYESGFVIDKFPISRPNLTFSTLTVSNMSPEDSSIYLCSAETRSYGYTFGSGTRLTVV.

Judged by frequency, this clone is large (0.1 to 1%). The read ends 3 residues shy of where the CDR3 ends; the end is completed using the germline J gene. This chain uses TRBV18 with TRBJ1-1; TRBD1 might be the D (6 bases). The CDR3 totals 13 residues. CDR1 and CDR2 (germline): KGHSH, LQKENI. CDR3 DNA, as far as it was read: TGTGCCAGCTCACGAGAAACAGGGAATCGA. Translating gives CASSRETGNR. The whole CDR3 sequence reads CASSRETGNRAFF. Supplemented by reference TRBV18 and TRBJ1-1, the full variable domain reads NAGVMQNPRHLVRRRGQEARLRCSPMKGHSHVYWYRQLPEEGLKFMVYLQKENIIDESGMPKERFSAEFPKEGPSILRIQQVVRGDSAAYFCASSRETGNRAFFGQGTRLTVV.

By frequency, this clone registers medium-sized (0.01 to 0.1%). The read terminates 3 residues ahead of where the CDR3 ends, so the germline J gene completes it. This sequence joins TRBV19 and TRBJ1-5, with D tentatively TRBD1 (6 bases). V dropped 5 bases and J dropped 3 bases, with 8 bases sitting between them. The CDR3 runs 13 residues. CDR1 and CDR2 (germline): LNHDA, SQIVND (reference sequence). CDR3 loop: CASSPGVNQPQHF. Incomplete CDR3 DNA: TGTGCCAGTAGTCCAGGGGTCAATCAGCCC.

This clone ranks as medium-sized (0.01 to 0.1%) in terms of frequency. From the germline J gene comes the end of the CDR3, since the read stops 3 residues before it. The chain joins TRBV6-2 or TRBV6-3 to TRBJ1-2; D gene ambiguous. Germline V gene lookup returns CDR1 MNHEY and CDR2 SVGEGT. The CDR3 loop spans 12 amino acids. The CDR3 bases that were read are TGTGCCAGCAGACTTTCAGGTGGCGGC. Translating gives CASRLSGGG. The CDR3, in full, reads CASRLSGGGYTF.

On this clone: The read comes to an end 3 residues before the CDR3 does, leaving the germline J gene to fill in the end. This rearrangement joins TRBV7-8 to TRBJ2-3; TRBD2 matches 8 bases. V shed 8 bases and J 5 bases; nucleotides not matched to a gene: 3. The CDR3 has 12 residues. Germline V gene lookup returns CDR1 SGHVS and CDR2 FQNEAQ. The DNA read from the CDR3 is TGTGCCAGCTCCACTAGCGGAGATACG. This sequence encodes CASSTSGDT. The entire CDR3 protein is CASSTSGDTQYF.

In regard to this clone: The read terminates 3 residues before the CDR3 end, so the remaining end is supplied by the germline J gene. V usage is TRBV7-2 and J usage is TRBJ2-3; 9 positions agree with TRBD2. V lost 5 bases to trimming and J lost 1 base; unmatched junction nucleotides: 4. The germline V gene encodes CDR1 SGHTA and CDR2 FQGNSA. The CDR3 consists of 15 residues. The CDR3 bases that were read are TGTGCCAGCAGCGGCTGGACTAGCGGCACAGATACG. Translation gives CASSGWTSGTDT. From start to end, the CDR3 is CASSGWTSGTDTQYF.

About this clone itself: The read comes to an end 3 residues before the CDR3 does, leaving the germline J gene to fill in the end. The chain uses TRBV9 and TRBJ1-2, with 7 bases lining up with TRBD1. The CDR3 is 15 residues long. Germline CDR1 is SGDLS and CDR2 is YYNGEE. The part of the CDR3 DNA that was read is TGTGCCAGCAGCGCTCGGACAGGAACGGCTATAGGC. Translating gives CASSARTGTAIG. The entire CDR3 sequence reads CASSARTGTAIGYTF. Full variable domain (remainder filled in from reference TRBV9 and TRBJ1-2): DSGVTQTPKHLITATGQRVTLRCSPRSGDLSVYWYQQSLDQGLQFLIQYYNGEERAKGNILERFSAQQFPDLHSELNLSSLELGDSALYFCASSARTGTAIGYTFGSGTRLTVV.

As concerns this clone: The read comes to an end 3 residues before the CDR3 does, leaving the germline J gene to fill in the end. The chain links TRBV6-2 or TRBV6-3 to TRBJ1-1, with D unclear. V was shortened by 10 bases and J by 0 bases, with 12 bases between the two germline ends. Germline values: CDR1 MNHEY, CDR2 SVGEGT. The CDR3 is 13 residues long. CDR3 bases read: TGTGCCACCGGTGACGGGGTGAACACTGAA. It translates to CATGDGVNTE. The whole CDR3 region reads CATGDGVNTEAFF.

This clone shows up as medium-sized (0.01 to 0.1%) by frequency. The read terminates 3 residues ahead of where the CDR3 ends, so the germline J gene completes it. This sequence joins TRBV4-2 and TRBJ1-3, with 10 bases that match TRBD1. V lost 0 bases, J lost 4 bases, and 0 bases stayed unmatched. From germline, CDR1 is LGHNA and CDR2 YNFKEQ. This CDR3 is built from 15 residues. CDR3 protein: CASSQEDRGGNTIYF. The sequenced CDR3 bases are TGTGCCAGCAGCCAAGAGGACAGGGGGGGAAACACC.

As regards this clone: The observed sequence ends 3 residues before the CDR3 terminus, with the missing tail filled in from the germline J gene. The V gene is TRBV30, the J gene TRBJ1-2; 7 bases map to TRBD1. This CDR3 is 11 amino acids long. CDR1 is GTSNPN and CDR2 is SVGIG in the germline V gene (reference sequence). V lost 5 bases to trimming and J lost 3 bases; unmatched junction nucleotides: 0. The covered CDR3 bases are TGTGCCTGGGGGACAGACTATGGC. This translates into CAWGTDYG. The entire CDR3 protein reads CAWGTDYGYTF. Filled out from reference TRBV30 and TRBJ1-2, the complete variable domain reads SQTIHQWPATLVQPVGSPLSLECTVEGTSNPNLYWYRQAAGRGLQLLFYSVGIGQISSEVPQNLSASRPQDRQFILSSKKLLLSDSGFYLCAWGTDYGYTFGSGTRLTVV.

This clone ranks as large in terms of frequency. Coverage ceases 3 residues before the CDR3 finishes, and the germline J gene fills in the end. The chain recombines TRBV9 with TRBJ2-3; D unresolved. Germline V CDR1 and CDR2: SGDLS, YYNGEE. Trimming shortened V by 0 bases and J by 4 bases, and 6 bases separated the two germline ends. CDR3 length equals 13 residues. CDR3 DNA (partial): TGTGCCAGCAGCGTAGCTTTTTCAGATACG. This codes for CASSVAFSDT. From start to end, the CDR3 is CASSVAFSDTQYF.

Turning to this clone: The CDR3 goes on 3 residues after the read ends, and that part is filled in from the germline J gene. The chain combines TRBV10-3 with TRBJ1-2, with D possibly matching TRBD1 (6 bases). CDR3 size: 15 residues. V was pared by 6 bases and J by 4 bases, with 18 bases between. Looked up from germline, CDR1 is ENHRY and CDR2 is SYGVKD. CDR3 sequence: CAISLGSTGSYGYTF. Incomplete CDR3 DNA: TGTGCCATCAGCCTAGGATCTACAGGGTCCTATGGC.

With regard to this clone: The read is 3 residues too short to cover the CDR3 end, so that end is filled in from the germline J gene. J is TRBJ1-4 and V is TRBV4-1, with 7 bases aligning to TRBD1. Unmatched junction bases numbered 15, after V lost 1 base and J lost 10 bases. Germline CDR1 MGHRA, CDR2 YSYEKL. The CDR3 is 17 residues long. This CDR3 reads CASSQVGDRAVFGKLFF. The sequenced part of the CDR3 DNA is TGCGCCAGCAGCCAAGTGGGAGACAGGGCGGTTTTTGGAAAA.

A note on this clone: The CDR3 goes on 3 residues after the read ends, and that part is filled in from the germline J gene. The chain uses TRBV5-4 and TRBJ1-2; D may be TRBD1 (5 bases). This CDR3 has 14 amino acids. The germline gives CDR1 SGHNT, CDR2 YYREEE (reference sequence). The CDR3 protein is CASSFSTVLLGYTF. The DNA read from the CDR3 is TGTGCCAGCAGCTTTTCGACAGTCCTACTCGGC. The complete variable domain, with remaining parts taken from reference TRBV5-4 and TRBJ1-2, reads ETGVTQSPTHLIKTRGQQVTLRCSSQSGHNTVSWYQQALGQGPQFIFQYYREEENGRGNFPPRFSGLQFPNYSSELNVNALELDDSALYLCASSFSTVLLGYTFGSGTRLTVV.

Regarding this clone: Coverage ceases 3 residues before the CDR3 finishes, and the germline J gene fills in the end. The chain links TRBV11-2 to TRBJ2-3, with D perhaps matching TRBD1 (6 bases). The CDR3 covers 13 residues. With 8 bases removed from V and 6 bases from J, the gap between germline ends came to 15 bases. Germline V gives CDR1 SGHAT, CDR2 FQNNGV. Partial CDR3 DNA: TGTGCCAGCGGCATACAGGGTAGCGATACG. Translated, it gives CASGIQGSDT. The whole CDR3 sequence reads CASGIQGSDTQYF.

Worth noting for this clone: The CDR3 is cut off 3 residues early in the read; its end comes from the germline J gene. The chain combines TRBV19 with TRBJ2-5, with 13 bases matching TRBD2. The CDR3 totals 19 residues. Germline CDR1 and CDR2: LNHDA and SQIVND (reference sequence). Losses at the gene ends were 9 bases for V and 5 bases for J; bases not matched to a gene: 21. The sequenced CDR3 bases are TGTGCCAGAACCCTCGCGAACCCGACTAGCGGGGGGTGGGGGGAGACC. Amino acid sequence: CARTLANPTSGGWGET. The full CDR3 reads CARTLANPTSGGWGETQYF. Based on the CDR3 plus reference TRBV19 and TRBJ2-5, the full variable domain is DGGITQSPKYLFRKEGQNVTLSCEQNLNHDAMYWYRQDPGQGLRLIYYSQIVNDFQKGDIAEGYSVSREKKESFPLTVTSAQKNPTAFYLCARTLANPTSGGWGETQYFGPGTRLLVL.

Details on this clone: Sequencing ends 3 residues short of the CDR3 end; the germline J gene provides the rest. V gene TRBV12-3 or TRBV12-4 combines with J gene TRBJ2-5; D unresolved. The germline V and J ends were trimmed by 6 bases and 2 bases, with 10 bases remaining between them. CDR3 length equals 13 residues. Incomplete CDR3 DNA: TGTGCCAGCAGCCCCGTCGGGCAAGAGACC. This encodes CASSPVGQET. The whole CDR3 sequence reads CASSPVGQETQYF.

Comments on this clone: Read coverage stops 3 residues before the CDR3 terminus; the germline J gene supplies the remainder. The chain has TRBV7-6 and TRBJ2-7; TRBD1 matches 8 bases. Germline-derived CDR1 and CDR2 are SGHVS and FNYEAQ. The CDR3 has 14 residues. V trimming: 5 bases; J trimming: 2 bases; junction bases outside the gene matches: 5. CDR3 bases read: TGTGCCAGCAGCCAGGGGGCGCGGACCTACGAG. This sequence encodes CASSQGARTYE. The complete CDR3 protein is CASSQGARTYEQYF. The whole variable domain, filled in from reference TRBV7-6 and TRBJ2-7, reads GAGVSQSPRYKVTKRGQDVALRCDPISGHVSLYWYRQALGQGPEFLTYFNYEAQQDKSGLPNDRFSAERPEGSISTLTIQRTEQRDSAMYRCASSQGARTYEQYFGPGTRLTVT.

The CDR3 loop reads CASSLVGDHSPLHF. The CDR3 DNA, read in part, is TGTGCCAGCAGCTTAGTGGGCGACCATTCACCC. The V call is TRBV7-8, the J call TRBJ1-6; D not certain. The read finishes 3 residues shy of the CDR3 end, and the germline J gene is used to complete it. Germline assignment: CDR1 SGHVS and CDR2 FQNEAQ. The CDR3 length is 14 residues. The V gene lost 1 base and the J gene lost 8 bases, with 9 bases spanning the gap.

Of note for this clone: The read comes to an end 3 residues before the CDR3 does, leaving the germline J gene to fill in the end. The J gene is TRBJ2-7, the V gene TRBV11-2; weak D call: TRBD2 (6 bases). Trimming stripped 5 bases from V and 6 bases from J, with 11 bases between. The CDR3 extends over 12 amino acids. Germline lookup yields CDR1 SGHAT and CDR2 FQNNGV. CDR3: CASSPGGVEQYF. CDR3 DNA, as far as it was read: TGTGCCAGCAGCCCAGGCGGGGTCGAG.

CDR3 bases read: TGTGCCAGTAGTCTCTCCGGGACATATAGCACAGATACG. This encodes CASSLSGTYSTDT. The CDR3 in its entirety is CASSLSGTYSTDTQYF. The rearrangement joins TRBV19 to TRBJ2-3; D may be TRBD1 (6 bases). The read terminates 3 residues ahead of where the CDR3 ends, so the germline J gene completes it. The CDR3 is 16 residues long. Germline lookup yields CDR1 LNHDA and CDR2 SQIVND (reference sequence). The V and J ends lost 5 bases and 0 bases respectively, with 15 bases between them.

As regards this clone: The DNA ends 3 residues before the CDR3 does, and the rest of the CDR3 is filled in from the germline J gene. V and J are TRBV20-1 and TRBJ1-4, with D perhaps matching TRBD1 (6 bases). V gave up 6 bases and J gave up 7 bases, with 24 bases separating them. The CDR3 length is 16 residues. Germline V gives CDR1 DFQATT, CDR2 SNEGSKA (reference sequence). CDR3 sequence: CSAPRYGGGHVEKLFF. Incomplete CDR3 DNA: TGCAGTGCCCCGAGATATGGGGGGGGGCATGTTGAAAAA.